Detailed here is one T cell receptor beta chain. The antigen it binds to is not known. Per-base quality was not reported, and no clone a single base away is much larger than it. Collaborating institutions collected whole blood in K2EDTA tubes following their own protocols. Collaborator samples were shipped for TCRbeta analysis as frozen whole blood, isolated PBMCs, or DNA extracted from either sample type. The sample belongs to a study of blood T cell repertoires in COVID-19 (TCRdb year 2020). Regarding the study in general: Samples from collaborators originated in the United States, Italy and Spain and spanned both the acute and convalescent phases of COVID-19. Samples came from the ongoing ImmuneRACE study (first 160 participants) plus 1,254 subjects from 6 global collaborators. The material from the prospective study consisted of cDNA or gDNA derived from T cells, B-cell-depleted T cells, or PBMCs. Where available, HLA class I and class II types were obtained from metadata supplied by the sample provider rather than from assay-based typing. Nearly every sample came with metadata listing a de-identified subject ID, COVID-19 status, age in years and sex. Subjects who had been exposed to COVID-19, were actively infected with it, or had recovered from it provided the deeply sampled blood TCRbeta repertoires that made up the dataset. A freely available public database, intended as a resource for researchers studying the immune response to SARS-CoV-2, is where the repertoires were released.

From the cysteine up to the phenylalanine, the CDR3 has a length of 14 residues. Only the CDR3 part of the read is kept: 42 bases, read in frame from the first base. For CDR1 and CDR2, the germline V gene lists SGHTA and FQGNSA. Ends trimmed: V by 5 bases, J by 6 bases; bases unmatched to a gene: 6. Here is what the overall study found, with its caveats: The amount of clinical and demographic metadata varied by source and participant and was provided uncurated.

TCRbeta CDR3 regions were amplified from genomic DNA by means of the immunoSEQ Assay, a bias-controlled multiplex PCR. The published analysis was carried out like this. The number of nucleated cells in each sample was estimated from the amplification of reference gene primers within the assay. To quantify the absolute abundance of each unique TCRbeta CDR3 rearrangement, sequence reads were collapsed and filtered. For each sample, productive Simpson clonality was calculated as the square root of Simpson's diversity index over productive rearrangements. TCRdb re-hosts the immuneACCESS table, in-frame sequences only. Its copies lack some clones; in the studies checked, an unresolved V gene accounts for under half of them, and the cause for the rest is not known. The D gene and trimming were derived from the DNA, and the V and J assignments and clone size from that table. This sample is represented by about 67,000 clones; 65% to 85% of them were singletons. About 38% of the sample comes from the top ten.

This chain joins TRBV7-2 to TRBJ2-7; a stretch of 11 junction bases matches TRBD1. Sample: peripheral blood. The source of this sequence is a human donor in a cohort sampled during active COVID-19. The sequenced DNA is TGTGCCAGCAGCGCGGACAGGGGGCTGGTCGAGCAGTACTTC. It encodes CASSADRGLVEQYF.